This is a list of T cell receptor beta chains from one sample in a study of T cells after yellow fever vaccination. One entry per CDR3 protein results from TCRdb running MiXCR on the 5' RACE reads. The data contain under 300,000 distinct CDR3 sequences, 6% to 8% of them singletons. Here the sequenced sample was CD4+ T cells sorted from PBMCs, taken on the day of the yellow fever booster vaccination. The receptors stem from a man aged 25 to 40 who received the YFV17D yellow fever vaccine. Each CDR3 is given with its conserved first and last residue. D genes are given only for firm matches. Size tells how often a clone was seen, or its class if it is expanded.

D: -
J: TRBJ1-5
V: TRBV12-3/TRBV12-4
size: many
DNA: TGTGCCAGCAGCCGTTGGAGGGGATTGGAGCCCCAGCATTTT
CDR3: CASSRWRGLEPQHF

D: -
J: TRBJ2-1
V: TRBV5-1
size: many
DNA: TGCGCCAGCAGCCACAGCCAGACCAATGAGCAGTTCTTC
CDR3: CASSHSQTNEQFF

D: TRBD1
J: TRBJ2-1
V: TRBV20-1
size: many
DNA: TGCAGTGCTAGAAACCGGGACAGGGGTGAGGAGGAGCAGTTCTTC
CDR3: CSARNRDRGEEEQFF

D: -
J: TRBJ1-1
V: TRBV20-1
size: many
DNA: TGCAGTGCTTCAACCTTTGACAGGAACACTGAAGCTTTCTTT
CDR3: CSASTFDRNTEAFF

D: -
J: TRBJ1-1
V: TRBV7-2
size: many
DNA: TGTGCCAGCAGCCCACGACCCACTGCTGACACTGAAGCTTTCTTT
CDR3: CASSPRPTADTEAFF

D: -
J: TRBJ2-7
V: TRBV3-1
size: many
DNA: TGTGCCAGCAGCCAAGGTCCCATCTCCTACGAGCAGTACTTC
CDR3: CASSQGPISYEQYF

D: TRBD1
J: TRBJ2-3
V: TRBV4-1
size: many
DNA: TGCGCCAGCAGCCAAGATCGGACAGGGGGCACAGATACGCAGTATTTT
CDR3: CASSQDRTGGTDTQYF

D: -
J: TRBJ1-5
V: TRBV7-2
size: few
DNA: TGTGCCAGCGGCGACGGCTCTGAGCCCCAGCATTTT
CDR3: CASGDGSEPQHF

D: -
J: TRBJ2-7
V: TRBV20-1
size: many
DNA: TGCAGTGCTGGGAAGAGCTCCTACGAGCAGTACTTC
CDR3: CSAGKSSYEQYF

D: TRBD1
J: TRBJ2-6
V: TRBV25-1
size: few
DNA: TGTGCCAGCAGTGCGAACAGGGGCCTGACTTTC
CDR3: CASSANRGLTF